This entry is about one TCR beta chain. TCRdb's table, derived via immunoSEQ multiplex PCR, lists solely in-frame clones and lacks some. The sample carries about 580,000 clones, more than 95% recorded once. Naive CD8 cells, CD45RO-negative and positively selected for CCR7, excluded terminally differentiated effector memory CD45RA+ cells. The data belong to a study of shared clonotypes between healthy human individuals. Germline CDR1 SGHAT, CDR2 FQNNGV. The CDR3 is 16 amino acids. Trimming removed 4 bases at V and 2 bases at J, with 15 bases between. The source of this sequence is a man between 25 and 39 years old in good health. Sequenced: naive CD8+ T cells sorted from blood. The chain recombines TRBV11-2 with TRBJ2-4; D is possibly TRBD2 (6 bases). The CDR3 coding sequence is TGTGCCAGCAGCTCTTCGGTGGAGGGATCCAAAAACATTCAGTACTTC. This sequence encodes CASSSSVEGSKNIQYF.